This T cell receptor beta chain was profiled in a study of OX40 agonist ivuxolimab in advanced cancers. Study-wide context: Ivuxolimab, which targeted the costimulatory receptor OX40 (CD134), was an agonistic, fully human IgG2 monoclonal antibody. Intravenous ivuxolimab was administered to patients every 2 weeks at six dose levels: 0.01, 0.1, 0.3, 1.5, 3 and 10 mg/kg. Of the roughly 54 patients in dose escalation, about 19 had hepatocellular carcinoma, around 15 had melanoma, 9 had renal cell carcinoma and 9 had head and neck cancer. The dose-escalation cohort was around 83% male with a mean age of about 65 years, ranging from roughly 20 to 80. Prior anti-PD-1, anti-PD-L1 or anti-CTLA-4 therapy was permitted, and checkpoint inhibitors had been received by about two fifths of dose-escalation patients. Partial responses occurred in three dose-escalation patients, of whom one had hepatocellular carcinoma and two had cutaneous melanoma. The purpose of peripheral TCRbeta sequencing was to test whether ivuxolimab changed TCR sequence diversity and led to clonal T-cell expansion. The paper reports the monotherapy dose-escalation portion (N of about 54 patients) of the phase I ivuxolimab trial.

The full study reports these points: After ivuxolimab, more expanded clones were found on average in CD8+ T cells than in CD4+ T cells. At doses of 0.1 to 3.0 mg/kg, clonal expansion of both CD4+ and CD8+ T cells in blood was seen between baseline and week 6. Which antigens the clonally expanded peripheral T cells were specific for was not determined. Low levels of normalized T-cell clonal expansion were also seen in some nonresponding patients. In the 0.1-3.0 mg/kg groups, partial responders had among the lowest normalized peripheral clonal expansion, particularly in CD8+ T cells.

Turning to this clone: No cognate antigen has been identified for it. No clone much larger than this one lies a single base away; base qualities are absent.

Genomic DNA was extracted from sorted cells for sequencing of the TCRbeta CDR3 region. The immunoSEQ Assay was used to sequence the TCRbeta CDR3 regions. TCRdb stores this immuneACCESS table with in-frame sequences only. Part of the clones is absent; in the studies checked, under half of the shortfall reflects unresolved V genes, and no reason is known for the rest. A total of some 80,000 clones appear in this sample, roughly 92% of them only once. Under 0.7% of the sample rests with the top ten. Patients with autoimmune disease history or receiving systemic immunosuppression were excluded from the trial. In every dose cohort, peripheral blood was drawn for TCR sequencing at baseline, cycle 4 day 1, and cycle 7 day 1. The samples were taken from a phase I, first-in-human, multicenter, open-label dose-escalation trial of ivuxolimab. The trial enrolled adults with locally advanced or metastatic head and neck squamous cell, hepatocellular, melanoma or renal cell carcinoma. Before TCR sequencing, CD4+ T cells and CD8+ T cells from peripheral blood were sorted into separate populations.

Specimen: CD4+ or CD8+ T cells sorted from blood, collected in a trial of the OX40 agonist ivuxolimab. The clonotype originates from an adult with an advanced solid tumor such as melanoma, head and neck, liver or kidney cancer.

The CDR3 sequence is CASSLSLTETSGNTIYF. The nucleotides are TGTGCCAGCAGCTTATCCCTTACAGAAACCTCTGGAAACACCATATATTTT. The receptor chain draws on TRBV11-3 and TRBJ1-3, with the D gene uncertain. V is pared back by 2 bases and J by 0 bases, with 14 bases lying between the germline termini. The CDR3 spans 17 residues, from the cysteine through the phenylalanine. Here the CDR3 DNA is all that survives: 51 bases in frame from base 1. From a lookup of the germline V gene, CDR1 and CDR2 are SGHNT and YENEEA.